This is a list of T cell receptor beta chains from one sample in a study of T cell changes during pregnancy in multiple sclerosis. Using immunoSEQ multiplex PCR, the repertoire was profiled, and TCRdb retains in-frame clones only, with some absent. The sample lists some 97,000 clones, around 93% occurring once. This sample comprised peripheral blood, obtained before pregnancy. The receptors derive from a female donor with multiple sclerosis, enrolled in a pregnancy study. Each CDR3 is given with its conserved first and last residue. The D gene is left open where the match is weak. Size is omitted from some rows. Given values are once, few, many or a class for expanded clones.

abundance: -
d_gene: TRBD1
v_gene: TRBV5-1
j_gene: TRBJ2-1
CDR3aa: CASSLSTGDNEQFF
CDR3nt: TGCGCCAGCAGCCTAAGTACAGGGGACAATGAGCAGTTCTTC

abundance: -
d_gene: -
v_gene: TRBV7-9
j_gene: TRBJ2-3
CDR3aa: CASSNRATDTQYF
CDR3nt: TGTGCCAGCAGCAACAGGGCCACAGATACGCAGTATTTT

abundance: once
d_gene: TRBD2
v_gene: TRBV19
j_gene: TRBJ2-5
CDR3aa: CASTMGGSVLETQYF
CDR3nt: TGTGCCAGTACCATGGGCGGGAGTGTTTTGGAGACCCAGTACTTC

abundance: -
d_gene: TRBD1
v_gene: TRBV28
j_gene: TRBJ2-1
CDR3aa: CASSPQGQGLNEQFF
CDR3nt: TGTGCCAGCAGTCCCCAAGGACAGGGGTTAAATGAGCAGTTCTTC

abundance: -
d_gene: TRBD2
v_gene: TRBV6-6
j_gene: TRBJ2-7
CDR3aa: CASSPRASGEQYF
CDR3nt: TGTGCCAGCAGCCCACGGGCTAGCGGTGAGCAGTACTTC

abundance: -
d_gene: -
v_gene: TRBV5-1
j_gene: TRBJ2-5
CDR3aa: CASSLVGGPQETQYF
CDR3nt: TGCGCCAGCAGCTTGGTAGGGGGTCCGCAGGAGACCCAGTACTTC

abundance: -
d_gene: -
v_gene: TRBV27
j_gene: TRBJ2-4
CDR3aa: CASSSMLRDKENIQYF
CDR3nt: TGTGCCAGCAGTTCGATGCTCCGGGACAAGGAAAACATTCAGTACTTC

abundance: few
d_gene: TRBD1
v_gene: TRBV7-9
j_gene: TRBJ1-2
CDR3aa: CASSFAGTGRSGGYTF
CDR3nt: TGTGCCAGCAGCTTCGCCGGGACAGGGCGGTCAGGTGGCTACACCTTC

abundance: -
d_gene: -
v_gene: TRBV28
j_gene: TRBJ2-7
CDR3aa: CASSHRGFYEQYF
CDR3nt: TGTGCCAGCAGCCACCGAGGATTCTACGAGCAGTACTTC

abundance: -
d_gene: TRBD1
v_gene: TRBV16
j_gene: TRBJ1-1
CDR3aa: CASSQLTGVVNTEAFF
CDR3nt: TGTGCCAGCAGCCAATTGACAGGGGTGGTGAACACTGAAGCTTTCTTT

abundance: -
d_gene: TRBD2
v_gene: TRBV25-1
j_gene: TRBJ2-7
CDR3aa: CASERGETSGSINEQYF
CDR3nt: TGTGCCAGCGAACGGGGGGAGACTAGCGGGAGCATCAACGAGCAGTACTTC

abundance: once
d_gene: -
v_gene: TRBV7-9
j_gene: TRBJ1-2
CDR3aa: CASSFTLTEGESGYTF
CDR3nt: TGTGCCAGCAGTTTCACACTGACCGAGGGTGAATCTGGCTACACCTTC

abundance: -
d_gene: TRBD1
v_gene: TRBV5-1
j_gene: TRBJ2-3
CDR3aa: CASSEPGQVTDTQYF
CDR3nt: TGCGCCAGCAGCGAACCGGGACAGGTCACAGATACGCAGTATTTT

abundance: -
d_gene: -
v_gene: TRBV21-1
j_gene: TRBJ1-2
CDR3aa: CASSKGARPFYGYTF
CDR3nt: TGTGCCAGCAGCAAAGGGGCCAGACCGTTCTATGGCTACACCTTC

abundance: -
d_gene: TRBD2
v_gene: TRBV29-1
j_gene: TRBJ2-4
CDR3aa: CSVEGKASGGIQYF
CDR3nt: TGCAGCGTTGAAGGGAAGGCTAGCGGGGGAATTCAGTACTTC

abundance: -
d_gene: -
v_gene: TRBV6-1
j_gene: TRBJ1-5
CDR3aa: CASSELGAGSQPQHF
CDR3nt: TGTGCCAGCAGTGAATTGGGGGCAGGGTCTCAGCCCCAGCATTTT

abundance: -
d_gene: TRBD2
v_gene: TRBV5-1
j_gene: TRBJ2-2
CDR3aa: CASSPRGSRYTGELFF
CDR3nt: TGCGCCAGCAGCCCCCGCGGGAGTAGGTACACCGGGGAGCTGTTTTTT

abundance: -
d_gene: -
v_gene: TRBV4-2
j_gene: TRBJ2-3
CDR3aa: CASSPRHLTDTQYF
CDR3nt: TGTGCCAGCAGCCCACGACATCTGACAGATACGCAGTATTTT

abundance: once
d_gene: TRBD1
v_gene: TRBV7-2
j_gene: TRBJ2-2
CDR3aa: CASSFRDRAYYTGELFF
CDR3nt: TGTGCCAGCAGCTTCCGGGACAGGGCCTACTACACCGGGGAGCTGTTTTTT

abundance: -
d_gene: -
v_gene: TRBV6-4
j_gene: TRBJ1-4
CDR3aa: CASSETGTNNEKLFF
CDR3nt: TGTGCCAGCAGTGAGACCGGGACAAATAATGAAAAACTGTTTTTT

abundance: -
d_gene: TRBD1
v_gene: TRBV19
j_gene: TRBJ2-6
CDR3aa: CASGTGAGANVLTF
CDR3nt: TGTGCCAGTGGTACAGGGGCTGGGGCCAACGTCCTGACTTTC

abundance: -
d_gene: TRBD2
v_gene: TRBV6-1
j_gene: TRBJ2-7
CDR3aa: CASSEAGGLVPYEQYF
CDR3nt: TGTGCCAGCAGTGAAGCAGGGGGACTAGTCCCCTACGAGCAGTACTTC

abundance: -
d_gene: -
v_gene: TRBV5-1
j_gene: TRBJ2-2
CDR3aa: CASSLGQGLNANTGELFF
CDR3nt: TGCGCCAGCAGCTTGGGGCAGGGCCTGAATGCGAACACCGGGGAGCTGTTTTTT

abundance: -
d_gene: TRBD1
v_gene: TRBV5-1
j_gene: TRBJ2-5
CDR3aa: CASSVTGVSETQYF
CDR3nt: TGCGCCAGCAGCGTAACAGGGGTCAGCGAGACCCAGTACTTC

abundance: -
d_gene: -
v_gene: TRBV5-1
j_gene: TRBJ2-5
CDR3aa: CASSFGGTRRETQYF
CDR3nt: TGCGCCAGCAGCTTTGGGGGGACTCGAAGGGAGACCCAGTACTTC

abundance: -
d_gene: TRBD2
v_gene: TRBV7-2
j_gene: TRBJ2-3
CDR3aa: CASSYLFSGRGTDTQYF
CDR3nt: TGTGCCAGCAGCTATCTTTTTAGCGGGAGAGGGACAGATACGCAGTATTTT

abundance: -
d_gene: -
v_gene: TRBV27
j_gene: TRBJ1-4
CDR3aa: CASSKDPGLGNEKLFF
CDR3nt: TGTGCCAGCAGCAAAGACCCAGGGCTTGGTAATGAAAAACTGTTTTTT

abundance: -
d_gene: -
v_gene: TRBV7-2
j_gene: TRBJ1-5
CDR3aa: CASSNDLFSQPQHF
CDR3nt: TGTGCCAGCAGCAACGATTTGTTTAGTCAGCCCCAGCATTTT

abundance: -
d_gene: TRBD1
v_gene: TRBV5-1
j_gene: TRBJ1-1
CDR3aa: CASSPSPGTGGGKAFF
CDR3nt: TGCGCCAGCAGCCCAAGTCCCGGGACAGGGGGCGGAAAAGCTTTCTTT

abundance: -
d_gene: -
v_gene: TRBV2
j_gene: TRBJ2-1
CDR3aa: CASSEWHDNEQFF
CDR3nt: TGTGCCAGCAGTGAGTGGCACGACAATGAGCAGTTCTTC

abundance: -
d_gene: -
v_gene: TRBV5-4
j_gene: TRBJ2-3
CDR3aa: CASSLGREGTDTQYF
CDR3nt: TGTGCCAGCAGCTTAGGCAGGGAAGGCACAGATACGCAGTATTTT

abundance: -
d_gene: -
v_gene: TRBV7-9
j_gene: TRBJ1-2
CDR3aa: CASSREVGSGVGYTF
CDR3nt: TGTGCCAGCAGCCGTGAAGTTGGGTCAGGGGTCGGCTACACCTTC

abundance: -
d_gene: -
v_gene: TRBV18
j_gene: TRBJ2-7
CDR3aa: CASSPSGRRSYEQYF
CDR3nt: TGTGCCAGCTCACCATCAGGGAGGCGCTCCTACGAGCAGTACTTC

abundance: -
d_gene: -
v_gene: TRBV27
j_gene: TRBJ2-2
CDR3aa: CASSLTGELFF
CDR3nt: TGTGCCAGCAGTCTCACCGGGGAGCTGTTTTTT

abundance: -
d_gene: -
v_gene: TRBV28
j_gene: TRBJ2-4
CDR3aa: CASSLASGVRAPNIQYF
CDR3nt: TGTGCCAGCAGCCTAGCCTCAGGGGTGAGAGCCCCCAACATTCAGTACTTC

abundance: -
d_gene: -
v_gene: TRBV5-1
j_gene: TRBJ2-3
CDR3aa: CASSELNTDTQYF
CDR3nt: TGCGCCAGCAGCGAACTAAACACAGATACGCAGTATTTT

abundance: -
d_gene: -
v_gene: TRBV5-1
j_gene: TRBJ2-1
CDR3aa: CASSIGVGEQFF
CDR3nt: TGCGCCAGCAGCATAGGGGTAGGTGAGCAGTTCTTC

abundance: -
d_gene: -
v_gene: TRBV5-6
j_gene: TRBJ1-1
CDR3aa: CASSLRRNTEAFF
CDR3nt: TGTGCCAGCAGCTTGCGTAGGAACACTGAAGCTTTCTTT

abundance: once
d_gene: TRBD1
v_gene: TRBV7-9
j_gene: TRBJ1-3
CDR3aa: CASSESDRAEDTIYF
CDR3nt: TGTGCCAGCAGCGAGTCCGACAGGGCCGAAGACACCATATATTTT

abundance: -
d_gene: TRBD2
v_gene: TRBV6-4
j_gene: TRBJ2-1
CDR3aa: CASSSYREGRTEQFF
CDR3nt: TGTGCCAGCAGTAGTTATCGGGAGGGCCGAACTGAGCAGTTCTTC

abundance: -
d_gene: TRBD1
v_gene: TRBV27
j_gene: TRBJ1-2
CDR3aa: CASSKGGQNYGYTF
CDR3nt: TGTGCCAGCAGTAAGGGGGGACAGAACTATGGCTACACCTTC

abundance: -
d_gene: -
v_gene: TRBV5-8
j_gene: TRBJ1-2
CDR3aa: CASPVAQEVYYGYTF
CDR3nt: TGTGCCAGCCCCGTCGCCCAGGAGGTATACTATGGCTACACCTTC

abundance: -
d_gene: -
v_gene: TRBV27
j_gene: TRBJ2-3
CDR3aa: CASGGGIGDTQYF
CDR3nt: TGTGCCAGCGGAGGAGGGATAGGAGATACGCAGTATTTT

abundance: -
d_gene: -
v_gene: TRBV4-1
j_gene: TRBJ1-1
CDR3aa: CASSQALDRTAFF
CDR3nt: TGCGCCAGCAGCCAGGCCCTCGACAGGACCGCTTTCTTT

abundance: -
d_gene: -
v_gene: TRBV7-9
j_gene: TRBJ1-1
CDR3aa: CASSFWTGLNTEAFF
CDR3nt: TGTGCCAGCAGCTTTTGGACTGGGCTGAACACTGAAGCTTTCTTT

abundance: -
d_gene: TRBD1
v_gene: TRBV27
j_gene: TRBJ1-2
CDR3aa: CASSLQPKPTGNGYTF
CDR3nt: TGTGCCAGCAGTCTCCAGCCCAAGCCGACAGGGAATGGCTACACCTTC

abundance: -
d_gene: -
v_gene: TRBV9
j_gene: TRBJ1-2
CDR3aa: CASSANTGLGYGYTF
CDR3nt: TGTGCCAGCAGCGCAAATACAGGGCTTGGCTATGGCTACACCTTC

abundance: -
d_gene: TRBD2
v_gene: TRBV30
j_gene: TRBJ2-7
CDR3aa: CAWRKKTSGKGEQYF
CDR3nt: TGTGCCTGGAGGAAAAAGACTAGCGGGAAAGGCGAGCAGTACTTC

abundance: -
d_gene: TRBD1
v_gene: TRBV13
j_gene: TRBJ2-1
CDR3aa: CASSALGTGEIGSYNEQFF
CDR3nt: TGTGCCAGCAGCGCGCTGGGGACAGGGGAAATAGGCTCCTACAATGAGCAGTTCTTC

abundance: few
d_gene: -
v_gene: TRBV5-5
j_gene: TRBJ1-4
CDR3aa: CASSSVGTGGDEKLFF
CDR3nt: TGTGCCAGCAGCTCAGTCGGGACGGGAGGAGATGAAAAACTGTTTTTT

abundance: -
d_gene: TRBD1
v_gene: TRBV19
j_gene: TRBJ2-7
CDR3aa: CASSWDREGQTGEQYF
CDR3nt: TGTGCCAGTAGTTGGGACAGGGAGGGCCAGACTGGAGAGCAGTACTTC